These T cell receptor beta chains were read from a single sample in a study of response to subunit inactivated influenza vaccine. TCRdb recomputed calls from the RT-PCR reads with MiXCR, one row per CDR3 protein. Of 500,000 or so distinct CDR3 sequences in the sample, roughly 9.7% were seen once. This material consisted of PBMCs from blood, taken 45 days after vaccination. All receptors derive from a man aged 45-65 years who received an inactivated influenza vaccine. Both conserved end residues are part of each CDR3. A D gene is named only where the DNA matches it firmly. Clone size, where shown, is once, few, many, or a class for clones that have expanded.

size	V	D	J	DNA	CDR3
few	TRBV3-1	.	TRBJ1-1	TGTGCCAGCAGCCAAGGGAGGACGGTGGGTGCTTTCTTT	CASSQGRTVGAFF
many	TRBV12-3/TRBV12-4	TRBD1	TRBJ2-2	TGTGCCAGCAGTTACAGGGGTAATGGGGAGCTGTTTTTT	CASSYRGNGELFF
.	TRBV12-3/TRBV12-4	TRBD1	TRBJ1-2	TGTGCCAGCAGTTTGGGACCGGGACAGGGGACTGAGGGCTACACCTTC	CASSLGPGQGTEGYTF
many	TRBV4-3	TRBD1	TRBJ2-2	TGCGCCAGCAGCCCCAGCCGGGACAGCCGATACACCGGGGAGCTGTTTTTT	CASSPSRDSRYTGELFF
few	TRBV20-1	.	TRBJ1-5	TGCAGTGCTGCTACAGGGTATCAGCCCCAGCATTTT	CSAATGYQPQHF
once	TRBV6-2/TRBV6-3	TRBD2	TRBJ2-1	TGTGCCAGCAGTTTTGGACTAGTCAATGAGCAGTTCTTC	CASSFGLVNEQFF
few	TRBV4-1	.	TRBJ2-1	TGCGCCAGCAGCCATCTCCCGACAGCTTACAATGAGCAGTTCTTC	CASSHLPTAYNEQFF
few	TRBV14	TRBD2	TRBJ2-7	TGTGCCAGCAGCCCGCAGGGACTAGCGGGCTACGAGCAGTACTTC	CASSPQGLAGYEQYF
few	TRBV18	TRBD1	TRBJ2-4	TGTGCCAGCTCACCCGGGGACAGGGGATCGCAGTACTTC	CASSPGDRGSQYF
few	TRBV20-1	TRBD2	TRBJ2-6	TGCAGTGCTAGTCCCACTAGCGGGGTTACTGGGGCCAACGTCCTGACTTTC	CSASPTSGVTGANVLTF
.	TRBV12-3/TRBV12-4	.	TRBJ1-3	TGTGCCAGCAGCAGAACAGGGACGGGAAACACCATATATTTT	CASSRTGTGNTIYF
few	TRBV20-1	TRBD2	TRBJ2-2	TGCAGTGCTAGAGATTTACGGGGGGAAAATGTTGGGGAGCTGTTTTTT	CSARDLRGENVGELFF
many	TRBV11-2	.	TRBJ2-3	TGTGCCAGCAGCTGGGGACTGGGATTAAGCACAGATACGCAGTATTTT	CASSWGLGLSTDTQYF
.	TRBV19	TRBD2	TRBJ2-1	TGTGCCAGTCGCGGGGGGTTCAGTGAGCAGTTCTTC	CASRGGFSEQFF
.	TRBV7-2	.	TRBJ2-5	TGTGCCAGCAGCCGTCCGGGACCCCAAGAGACCCAGTACTTC	CASSRPGPQETQYF
few	TRBV11-1	.	TRBJ2-5	TGTGCCAGCAGCTCCATGATCGGCAGGGACAAAGAGACCCAGTACTTC	CASSSMIGRDKETQYF
.	TRBV11-2	.	TRBJ2-1	TGTGCCAGCGTACTCTCCCAACCCGGTAATGAGCAGTTCTTC	CASVLSQPGNEQFF
.	TRBV7-8	TRBD2	TRBJ2-7	TGTGCCAGCAGTTCCGGGACTAGCGGAGTCTACGAGCAGTACTTC	CASSSGTSGVYEQYF
.	TRBV5-5	.	TRBJ2-1	TGTGCCAGCAGCTTTGAGCATGAGCAGTTCTTC	CASSFEHEQFF
.	TRBV5-6	.	TRBJ2-2	TGTGCCAGCAGCTTGGTCGGGGGGAACACCGGGGAGCTGTTTTTT	CASSLVGGNTGELFF
.	TRBV4-1	.	TRBJ2-6	TGCGCCAGCAGCCAAATTAGCTCTGGGGCCAACGTCCTGACTTTC	CASSQISSGANVLTF
.	TRBV20-1	TRBD2	TRBJ2-2	TGCAGTGCCATCAAGGTACTAGCGGTGAACACCGGGGAGCTGTTTTTT	CSAIKVLAVNTGELFF
many	TRBV7-8	.	TRBJ2-4	TGTGCCAGCAGCTTAGGAAGGATTGCCAAAAACATTCAGTACTTC	CASSLGRIAKNIQYF
.	TRBV7-2	.	TRBJ2-7	TGTGCCAGCAGCCTCGGCCCGGGATCAATCTACGAGCAGTACTTC	CASSLGPGSIYEQYF
few	TRBV7-2	TRBD1	TRBJ2-7	TGTGCCAGCAGCGCATACAGGGGGCCCTACGAGCAGTACTTC	CASSAYRGPYEQYF
few	TRBV5-1	.	TRBJ2-7	TGCGCCAGCAGCTCCTCAGGACGGCAGTACTTC	CASSSSGRQYF
few	TRBV27	.	TRBJ2-1	TGTGCCAGCAGTTCGAGGGACCCCCGGGCCAATGAGCAGTTCTTC	CASSSRDPRANEQFF